The 10 T cell receptor beta chains given below trace back to one sample, sequenced in a study of blood T cell repertoires in COVID-19. Clones were read by immunoSEQ multiplex PCR, and TCRdb kept only the in-frame ones, dropping some. In the table there are more than 200,000 clones, approximately 86% of which are singletons. Source material: peripheral blood. Every receptor here comes from a man aged 25 to 40 with active or convalescent COVID-19.

The chain is built from TRBV21-1 and TRBJ2-2; TRBD1, as called in the table, went unchecked against the DNA. TRBV21-1 is a known pseudogene. The CDR3 spans 17 residues. The chain's CDR3 is CASSKLPQGAGSGELFF. CDR3 nucleotide sequence: TGTGCCAGCAGCAAGCTCCCTCAGGGGGCCGGATCCGGGGAGCTGTTTTTT.

This clone has just a few counts. Other DNA sequences within the sample encode an identical CDR3. J is TRBJ2-2 and V is TRBV24-1; D is possibly TRBD1 (5 bases). The CDR3 loop spans 14 amino acids. Trimming shortened V by 6 bases and J by 1 base, and 8 bases separated the two germline ends. Germline values: CDR1 KGHDR, CDR2 SFDVKD. The CDR3 DNA reads as TGTGCCACCAGTCCGACAGAGAACACCGGGGAGCTGTTTTTT. It encodes CATSPTENTGELFF.

The J gene is TRBJ2-5, the V gene TRBV9; 7 bases match TRBD1. Germline CDR1 and CDR2: SGDLS and YYNGEE. There are 13 residues in the CDR3. V shed 4 bases, J shed 5 bases, and the junction held 5 bases outside the gene matches. The CDR3 region has the DNA TGTGCCAGCAGCTCTAACAGGGGTGAGACCCAGTACTTC. Translation: CASSSNRGETQYF.

The chain recombines TRBV24-1 with TRBJ2-2; perhaps TRBD1 as D (6 bases). This CDR3 comprises 14 residues. CDR1 and CDR2 from the germline V gene are KGHDR and SFDVKD. V lost 4 bases, J lost 6 bases, and 11 bases lay in between. For the CDR3, the DNA is TGTGCCACCAGTGACCCTACAGGGCCCGGGGAGCTGTTTTTT. Its protein product is CATSDPTGPGELFF.

The gene calls are TRBV3-1 (or the pseudogene TRBV3-2) and TRBJ1-6; D gene unclear. The CDR3 is made up of 15 amino acids. The V end was cut by 1 base, the J end by 3 bases, with 7 bases between. Germline CDR1 and CDR2: LGHDT and YNNKEL (reference sequence). CDR3 in DNA: TGTGCCAGCAGCCAAGGCAGAAGCTATAATTCACCCCTCCACTTT. It codes for CASSQGRSYNSPLHF.

The chain joins TRBV27 to TRBJ1-3; weak D call: TRBD1 (5 bases). This CDR3 has 16 amino acids. V gave up 2 bases and J gave up 0 bases, with 11 bases separating them. Germline lookup yields CDR1 MNHEY and CDR2 SMNVEV (reference sequence). The CDR3 reads CASSLIGANSGNTIYF. The CDR3 nucleotides are TGTGCCAGCAGTTTAATAGGGGCCAACTCTGGAAACACCATATATTTT.

The rearrangement uses TRBV6-2 or TRBV6-3 and TRBJ1-1; a possible D gene is TRBD1 (6 bases). Germline assignment: CDR1 MNHEY and CDR2 SVGEGT. The CDR3 has 13 amino acids. V was shortened by 2 bases and J by 3 bases, with 7 bases between the two germline ends. The CDR3 region is CASSYDRHTEAFF. For the CDR3, the DNA is TGTGCCAGCAGTTACGACAGGCACACTGAAGCTTTCTTT.

This rearrangement joins TRBV27 to TRBJ1-1; weak D call: TRBD1 (6 bases). V dropped 10 bases and J dropped 6 bases, with 15 bases sitting between them. The germline V gene has CDR1 MNHEY and CDR2 SMNVEV (reference sequence). The CDR3 is made up of 12 amino acids. In nucleotides, the CDR3 is TGTGCCACTGGGACACCCGTAGCTGAAGCTTTCTTT. It translates to CATGTPVAEAFF.

V and J are TRBV2 and TRBJ2-5, with D maybe TRBD2 (6 bases). This CDR3 contains 16 residues. From germline, CDR1 is SNHLY and CDR2 FYNNEI. Trimming pared 7 bases from V and 1 base from J, leaving 19 bases between. The CDR3 reads CASTVLTREFQETQYF. The CDR3 DNA reads TGTGCCAGCACGGTCTTGACTAGGGAATTCCAAGAGACCCAGTACTTC.

J is TRBJ2-7 and V is TRBV15; D not certain. Trimming cost V 1 base and J 2 bases, with 15 bases left between them. Germline CDR1 is LNHNV and CDR2 is YYDKDF (reference sequence). The CDR3 has 16 residues. The CDR3 sequence is CATSRAPRLGTYEQYF. CDR3 nucleotides: TGTGCCACCAGCAGAGCCCCCCGGCTAGGTACCTACGAGCAGTACTTC. Filled out from reference TRBV15 and TRBJ2-7, the complete variable domain reads DAMVIQNPRYQVTQFGKPVTLSCSQTLNHNVMYWYQQKSSQAPKLLFHYYDKDFNNEADTPDNFQSRRPNTSFCFLDIRSPGLGDTAMYLCATSRAPRLGTYEQYFGPGTRLTVT.